The 14 T cell receptor beta chains given below trace back to one sample, sequenced in a study of T-cell reconstitution after alpha-beta-depleted transplantation in children. Using unique molecular identifiers, the investigators prepared the TCRbeta library. MiXCR was run by TCRdb on the PCR reads, yielding one entry per CDR3 protein. The sample consists of hundreds of thousands of distinct CDR3 sequences, approximately 12% of them appearing once. Sequencing was performed on PBMCs, mostly from graft donor cells, taken 360 days after TCRalphabeta/CD19-depleted stem cell transplant. Receptors were obtained from a male patient aged 10 to 17 who had a stem cell transplant for acute myeloid leukemia, so the T cells may come from the graft donor.

In its sample, this clonotype was seen many times. CDR3 loop: CASSLLPGFRELFF. CDR3 DNA: TGTGCCAGCAGCCTGCTCCCAGGGTTCCGGGAGCTGTTTTTT. The chain recombines TRBV5-5 with TRBJ2-2; possibly TRBD1 for D (5 bases). V was pared by 4 bases and J by 9 bases, with 16 bases between. Germline V gene lookup returns CDR1 SGHKS and CDR2 YYEKEE (reference sequence). This CDR3 spans 14 amino acids.

Points on this clonotype: The germline gene is not matched at one end of the junction; a read error may be the cause. This chain links TRBV7-9 with TRBJ2-1; D gene unclear. The CDR3 loop spans 15 amino acids. The germline V gene has CDR1 SEHNR and CDR2 FQNEAQ (reference sequence). CDR3 sequence reads: CASSLVSPAYYEQFF. The CDR3 nucleotides read TGTGCCAGCAGCTTAGTCAGTCCAGCCTACTATGAGCAGTTCTTC.

This chain joins TRBV15 and TRBJ2-3; D not resolved. Germline CDR1 LNHNV, CDR2 YYDKDF (reference sequence). V was shortened by 0 bases and J by 6 bases, with 7 bases between the two germline ends. The CDR3 sequence is 13 residues long. For the CDR3, the DNA is TGTGCCACCAGCAGAGATCATGGGGATACGCAGTATTTT. Its protein product is CATSRDHGDTQYF. The whole variable domain, filled in from reference TRBV15 and TRBJ2-3, reads DAMVIQNPRYQVTQFGKPVTLSCSQTLNHNVMYWYQQKSSQAPKLLFHYYDKDFNNEADTPDNFQSRRPNTSFCFLDIRSPGLGDTAMYLCATSRDHGDTQYFGPGTRLTVL.

The chain couples TRBV6-2 or TRBV6-3 to TRBJ2-1; TRBD2 matches at 11 bases. The CDR3 contains 14 residues. V dropped 8 bases and J dropped 3; count of bases not matched to a gene: 3. Germline V gene lookup returns CDR1 MNHEY and CDR2 SVGEGT. CDR3 DNA: TGTGCCAGCTTACTAGCGGGAGTCTACAATGAGCAGTTCTTC. This encodes CASLLAGVYNEQFF.

V usage is TRBV12-3 or TRBV12-4 and J usage is TRBJ2-1; D might be TRBD2 (6 bases). Trimming pared 2 bases from V and 0 bases from J, leaving 8 bases between. This CDR3 spans 15 amino acids. The CDR3 sequence: CASSLYGSSYNEQFF. In DNA, the CDR3 is TGTGCCAGCAGTTTATACGGGAGCTCCTACAATGAGCAGTTCTTC.

This clonotype occurred many times. The J gene is TRBJ1-1, the V gene TRBV12-3 or TRBV12-4; D call uncertain. This CDR3 has 15 amino acids. Trimming took 2 bases from V and 1 from J, leaving 11 bases between them. CDR3 coding DNA: TGTGCCAGCAGTTTAATCCTCCGGTGGAACACTGAAGCTTTCTTT. Translation gives CASSLILRWNTEAFF.

This clonotype has just a few counts. This rearrangement joins TRBV20-1 to TRBJ1-6; D is unresolved. The germline CDR1 and CDR2 sequences are DFQATT and SNEGSKA (reference sequence). V lost 3 bases and J 3 bases, leaving 12 bases between the germline ends. The CDR3 is 15 amino acids. CDR3 sequence reads: CSASFIDNYNSPLHF. CDR3 sequence (DNA): TGCAGTGCTAGTTTTATAGACAACTATAATTCACCCCTCCACTTT.

This chain uses TRBV27 with TRBJ2-7; possibly TRBD1 or TRBD2 for D (5 bases each). The CDR3 loop spans 15 amino acids. Germline V CDR1 and CDR2: MNHEY, SMNVEV (reference sequence). The germline V and J ends were trimmed by 5 bases and 3 bases, with 17 bases remaining between them. The CDR3 DNA reads as TGTGCCAGCAGTCGCTCGAGGGGTAGGCTCTACGAGCAGTACTTC. It encodes CASSRSRGRLYEQYF.

In its sample, this clonotype was seen a few times. This rearrangement joins TRBV28 to TRBJ2-7; 9 bases line up with TRBD2. Germline CDR1 reads MDHEN; CDR2 reads SYDVKM. The CDR3 contains 16 residues. V gave up 3 bases and J gave up 1 base; unmatched junction bases: 7. The CDR3 spells CASSFLREGRSYEQYF. The DNA for the CDR3 is TGTGCCAGCAGTTTTCTGCGGGAGGGCCGGTCCTACGAGCAGTACTTC.

This clonotype was seen many times. This chain uses TRBV18 with TRBJ2-7; D gene unclear. The CDR3 has 15 amino acids. V was shortened by 5 bases and J by 3 bases, with 17 bases between the two germline ends. Germline V gives CDR1 KGHSH, CDR2 LQKENI. The CDR3 reads CASSSLTSTYYEQYF. CDR3 nucleotides: TGTGCCAGCTCATCACTTACGTCGACATACTACGAGCAGTACTTC.

This CDR3 reads CASSLVAGAKETQYF. In DNA form, the CDR3 reads TGTGCCAGCAGCTTAGTTGCGGGGGCAAAGGAGACCCAGTACTTC. The chain couples TRBV7-9 to TRBJ2-5; a weak D match, TRBD2 (7 bases). CDR3 length: 15 amino acids. Trimming cost V 1 base and J 5 bases, with 14 bases left between them. Germline assignment: CDR1 SEHNR and CDR2 FQNEAQ (reference sequence).

This clonotype was detected ten times or more. The rearrangement joins TRBV25-1 to TRBJ2-2; D possibly corresponds to TRBD2 (6 bases). Looked up from germline, CDR1 is MGHDK and CDR2 is SYGVNS. This CDR3 has 17 residues. V lost 1 base and J 2 bases, leaving 14 bases between the germline ends. The CDR3 spells CASSELGLAINTGELFF. CDR3 nucleotides: TGTGCCAGCAGTGAATTGGGGCTAGCGATTAACACCGGGGAGCTGTTTTTT.

This clonotype was seen a handful of times. V is TRBV6-5 and J is TRBJ2-7; 11 bases line up with TRBD1. The ends lost 10 bases at V and 6 bases at J; junction bases unmatched: 5. This CDR3 comprises 12 residues. The V gene's germline CDR1 is MNHEY and CDR2 SVGAGI. The chain's CDR3 is CATDRGLGEQYF. DNA of the CDR3: TGTGCCACGGACAGGGGGCTGGGCGAGCAGTACTTC.

The chain employs TRBV4-3 and TRBJ2-3, with 11 bases fitting TRBD2. CDR3 length: 20 amino acids. CDR1 is LGHNA and CDR2 is YSLEER in the germline V gene. Germline trimming cut 0 bases from V and 2 bases from J; bases unmatched to any gene: 13. CDR3 region: CASSQDIARLAGRNTDTQYF. The CDR3 DNA sequence: TGCGCCAGCAGCCAAGATATCGCTCGACTAGCGGGAAGAAACACAGATACGCAGTATTTT.